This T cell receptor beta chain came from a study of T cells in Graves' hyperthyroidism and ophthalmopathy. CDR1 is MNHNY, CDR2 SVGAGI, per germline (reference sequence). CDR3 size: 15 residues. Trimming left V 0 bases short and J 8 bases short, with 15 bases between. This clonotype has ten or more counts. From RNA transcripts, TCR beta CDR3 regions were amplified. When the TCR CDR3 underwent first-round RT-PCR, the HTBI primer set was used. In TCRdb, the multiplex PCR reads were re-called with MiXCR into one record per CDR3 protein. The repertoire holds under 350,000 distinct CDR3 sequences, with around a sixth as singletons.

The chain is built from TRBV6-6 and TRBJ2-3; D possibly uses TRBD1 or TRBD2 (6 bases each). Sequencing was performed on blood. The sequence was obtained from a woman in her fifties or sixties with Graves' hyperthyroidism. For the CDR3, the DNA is TGTGCCAGCAGTTACTCCGTGGGGGGCCACGGTACGCAGTATTTT. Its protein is CASSYSVGGHGTQYF.